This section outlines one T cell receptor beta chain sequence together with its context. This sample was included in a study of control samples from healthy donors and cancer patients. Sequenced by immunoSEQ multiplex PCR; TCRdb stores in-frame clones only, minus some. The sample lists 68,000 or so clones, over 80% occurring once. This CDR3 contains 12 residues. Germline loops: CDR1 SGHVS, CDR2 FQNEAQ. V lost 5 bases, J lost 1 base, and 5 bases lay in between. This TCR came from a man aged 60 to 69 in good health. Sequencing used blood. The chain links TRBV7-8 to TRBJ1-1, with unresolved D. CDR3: CASSPQNTEAFF. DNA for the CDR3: TGTGCCAGCAGCCCCCAGAACACTGAAGCTTTCTTT.